The entry below gives a single T cell receptor beta chain sequence along with its context. Germline V gives CDR1 SGHTA, CDR2 FQGNSA. CDR3 length equals 18 residues. The V end lost 5 bases, the J end lost 2 bases, and 22 bases lay between the germline ends. This sample was included in a study of shared clonotypes between healthy human individuals. Naive CD8 populations comprised CD45RO-negative cells positively selected for CCR7, excluding terminally differentiated effector memory CD45RA+ cells. TCRdb's copy holds only in-frame clones and misses some; the assay was immunoSEQ multiplex PCR. The sample records about 2.1 million clones, under 95% being singletons.

The rearrangement joins TRBV7-2 to TRBJ2-1; D call uncertain. The sequence came from a man aged 18 to 30 in good health. Some clones in this sample may be carry-over from other donors' samples. Sequenced sample: naive CD8+ T cells from PBMCs. CDR3 DNA sequence: TGTGCCAGCAGCCCACCGGTTTTCGGCGTCCTAGCCTACAATGAGCAGTTCTTC. This translates into CASSPPVFGVLAYNEQFF.